The rows below give T cell receptor beta chains drawn from one sample of a study of cytomegalovirus exposure and HLA in healthy donors. The repertoire was sequenced with immunoSEQ multiplex PCR; TCRdb's copy has only in-frame clones and lacks some. The sample data list 130,000 or so clones. The specimen was PBMCs. Receptors originate from a woman aged 40 to 55 in good health and CMV-seronegative. Each CDR3 is given with its conserved first and last residue. D genes are given only for firm matches.

d_call | j_call | v_call | cdr3_aa | cdr3_nt
. | TRBJ1-3 | TRBV7-9 | CASIGFGTQGSGNTIYF | TGTGCCAGCATCGGGTTTGGAACACAGGGCTCTGGAAACACCATATATTTT
TRBD1 | TRBJ1-3 | TRBV7-2 | CASNPGQTGNTIYF | TGTGCCAGCAACCCGGGACAGACAGGAAACACCATATATTTT
TRBD1 | TRBJ1-6 | TRBV10-2 | CASKMIGTGGFNSPLHF | TGCGCCAGCAAAATGATAGGGACAGGGGGTTTTAATTCACCCCTCCACTTT
TRBD2 | TRBJ2-2 | TRBV2 | CASRGRDYNTGELFF | TGTGCCAGCAGGGGCCGGGACTACAACACCGGGGAGCTGTTTTTT
. | TRBJ2-3 | TRBV6-4 | CASSVAGITDTQYF | TGTGCCAGCAGTGTGGCAGGGATCACAGATACGCAGTATTTT
. | TRBJ1-2 | TRBV5-1 | CASSTEQGGCTF | TGCGCCAGCAGCACAGAACAGGGTGGCTGCACCTTC
. | TRBJ1-2 | TRBV2 | CASSGTAINYGYTF | TGTGCCAGCAGTGGCACAGCCATTAACTATGGCTACACCTTC
. | TRBJ2-7 | TRBV6-5 | CASSTGTGGEQYF | TGTGCCAGCAGTACAGGAACCGGGGGCGAGCAGTACTTC
. | TRBJ1-6 | TRBV11-2 | CASSLDRGSPLHF | TGTGCCAGCAGCTTAGACAGGGGCTCACCCCTCCACTTT
TRBD1 | TRBJ1-5 | TRBV7-3 | CASSLDRGQPQHF | TGTGCCAGCAGCTTGGACAGGGGTCAGCCCCAGCATTTT
. | TRBJ1-2 | TRBV20-1 | CSARSYGYTF | TGCAGTGCTAGGAGCTATGGCTACACCTTC
TRBD1 | TRBJ1-5 | TRBV18 | CASSSQGSDQPQHF | TGTGCCAGCTCCTCACAGGGGAGCGATCAGCCCCAGCATTTT
. | TRBJ2-3 | TRBV5-1 | CASSLSGAADTQYF | TGCGCCAGCAGCTTGAGTGGGGCCGCAGATACGCAGTATTTT
TRBD2 | TRBJ2-2 | TRBV28 | CCGGSGGRNTGELFF | TGTTGCGGAGGTAGCGGGGGCCGGAACACCGGGGAGCTGTTTTTT
. | TRBJ1-4 | TRBV19 | CATSNPSGSDNEKLFF | TGTGCCACCTCCAACCCCTCAGGGTCAGATAATGAAAAACTGTTTTTT
. | TRBJ2-5 | TRBV2 | CASSEGRRETQYF | TGTGCCAGCAGTGAAGGGAGGCGAGAGACCCAGTACTTC
. | TRBJ1-1 | TRBV19 | CASSRYTEAFF | TGTGCCAGTAGTAGATACACCGAAGCTTTCTTT
TRBD2 | TRBJ2-3 | TRBV7-9 | CASSLDPSGGERDTQYF | TGTGCCAGCAGCTTAGATCCTAGCGGGGGGGAGAGGGATACGCAGTATTTT
TRBD1 | TRBJ2-2 | TRBV4-1 | CASHGTGGSGELFF | TGCGCCAGCCACGGGACAGGGGGCTCCGGGGAGCTGTTTTTT
. | TRBJ2-6 | TRBV6-6 | CASIGVDSGANVLTF | TGTGCCAGCATAGGGGTGGACTCTGGGGCCAACGTCCTGACTTTC
. | TRBJ1-5 | TRBV18 | CASSPPLAGPRQPQHF | TGTGCCAGCTCACCCCCCTTGGCAGGGCCTCGCCAGCCCCAGCATTTT
. | TRBJ2-6 | TRBV28 | CASSFVPGTNVLTF | TGTGCCAGCAGTTTTGTCCCCGGGACTAACGTCCTGACTTTC
TRBD1 | TRBJ1-1 | TRBV29-1 | CSVRYDRATEAFF | TGCAGCGTCAGATACGACAGGGCCACTGAAGCTTTCTTT
. | TRBJ2-2 | TRBV11-1 | CASNLKTGELFF | TGTGCCAGCAACTTAAAAACAGGGGAGCTGTTTTTT
. | TRBJ2-3 | TRBV7-6 | CASSSRGQNTQYF | TGTGCCAGCAGCTCCAGGGGCCAGAATACGCAGTATTTT
TRBD1 | TRBJ1-3 | TRBV2 | CASSATQGQEGHTIYF | TGTGCCAGCAGTGCCACCCAGGGACAGGAGGGGCACACCATATATTTT
. | TRBJ2-3 | TRBV5-1 | CASSLGRVSSTDTQYF | TGCGCCAGCAGCTTGGGCCGGGTCTCTAGCACAGATACGCAGTATTTT
. | TRBJ1-1 | TRBV29-1 | CSVVYSAVSNTEAFF | TGCAGCGTTGTCTATAGCGCAGTCTCGAACACTGAAGCTTTCTTT
TRBD1 | TRBJ1-2 | TRBV19 | CASSIDLGTGVKFFGYTF | TGTGCCAGTAGTATAGATCTCGGGACAGGGGTTAAGTTTTTTGGCTACACCTTC